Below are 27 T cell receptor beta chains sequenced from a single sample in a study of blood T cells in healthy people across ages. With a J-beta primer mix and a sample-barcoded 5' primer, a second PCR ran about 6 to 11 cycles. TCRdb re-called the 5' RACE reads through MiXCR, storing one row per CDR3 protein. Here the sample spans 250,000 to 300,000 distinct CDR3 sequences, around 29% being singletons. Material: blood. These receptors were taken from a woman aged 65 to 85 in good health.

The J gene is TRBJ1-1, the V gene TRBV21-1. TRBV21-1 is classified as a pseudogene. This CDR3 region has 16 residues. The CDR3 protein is CASSKVREREGTEAFF. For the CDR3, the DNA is TGTGCCAGCAGCAAAGTGAGGGAGAGGGAGGGCACTGAAGCTTTCTTT.

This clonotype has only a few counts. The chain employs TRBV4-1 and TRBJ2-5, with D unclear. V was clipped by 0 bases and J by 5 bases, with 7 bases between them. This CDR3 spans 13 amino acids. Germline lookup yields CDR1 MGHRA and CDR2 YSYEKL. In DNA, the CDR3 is TGCGCCAGCAGCCAAGACGTGGGGGAGACCCAGTACTTC. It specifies CASSQDVGETQYF.

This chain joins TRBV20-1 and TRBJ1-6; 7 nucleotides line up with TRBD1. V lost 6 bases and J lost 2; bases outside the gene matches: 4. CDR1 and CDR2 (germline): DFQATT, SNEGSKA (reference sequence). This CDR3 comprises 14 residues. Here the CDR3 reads CSANRGAYNSPLHF. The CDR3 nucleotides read TGCAGTGCCAACAGGGGTGCCTATAATTCACCCCTCCACTTT.

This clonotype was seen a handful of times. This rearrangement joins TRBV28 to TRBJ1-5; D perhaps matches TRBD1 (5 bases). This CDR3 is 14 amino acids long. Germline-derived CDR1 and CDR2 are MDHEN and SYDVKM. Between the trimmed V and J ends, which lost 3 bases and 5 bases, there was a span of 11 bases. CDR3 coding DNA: TGTGCCAGCAGTTTGCAGGGTAACTATCAGCCCCAGCATTTT. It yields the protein CASSLQGNYQPQHF. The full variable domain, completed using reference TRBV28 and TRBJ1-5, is DVKVTQSSRYLVKRTGEKVFLECVQDMDHENMFWYRQDPGLGLRLIYFSYDVKMKEKGDIPEGYSVSREKKERFSLILESASTNQTSMYLCASSLQGNYQPQHFGDGTRLSIL.

As DNA, the CDR3 is TGTGCCAGCATCTTGGGACAGGGGGTCGGAGAGACCCAGTACTTC. Residues: CASILGQGVGETQYF. The chain has TRBV7-2 and TRBJ2-5, with 11 bases identical to TRBD1. Unmatched junction bases numbered 8, after V lost 7 bases and J lost 4 bases. The CDR3 is 15 amino acids. Germline V gene sequence: CDR1 SGHTA, CDR2 FQGNSA. The full variable domain, in which reference TRBV7-2 and TRBJ2-5 provide the parts outside the CDR3, is GAGVSQSPSNKVTEKGKDVELRCDPISGHTALYWYRQSLGQGLEFLIYFQGNSAPDKSGLPSDRFSAERTGGSVSTLTIQRTQQEDSAVYLCASILGQGVGETQYFGPGTRLLVL.

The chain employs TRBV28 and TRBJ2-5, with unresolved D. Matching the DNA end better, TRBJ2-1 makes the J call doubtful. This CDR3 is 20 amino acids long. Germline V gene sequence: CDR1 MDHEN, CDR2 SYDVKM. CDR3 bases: TGTGCCAGCAGTACTTCCGGGTCTAAGCAAACCTACCGACGGTACAATGAGCAGTTCTTC. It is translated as CASSTSGSKQTYRRYNEQFF.

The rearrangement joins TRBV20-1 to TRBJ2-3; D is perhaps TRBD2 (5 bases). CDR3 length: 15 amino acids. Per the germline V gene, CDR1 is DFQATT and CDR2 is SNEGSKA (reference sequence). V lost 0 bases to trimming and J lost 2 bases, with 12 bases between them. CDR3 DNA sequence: TGCAGTGCTAGAGATCGCGGGCTGCCCACAGATACGCAGTATTTT. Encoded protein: CSARDRGLPTDTQYF.

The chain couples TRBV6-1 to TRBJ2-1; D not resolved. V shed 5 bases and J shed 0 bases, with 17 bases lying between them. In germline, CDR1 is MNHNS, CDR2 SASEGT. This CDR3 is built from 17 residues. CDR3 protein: CASSIGLGPSSYNEQFF. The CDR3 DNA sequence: TGTGCCAGCAGTATAGGCCTTGGGCCGAGCTCCTACAATGAGCAGTTCTTC.

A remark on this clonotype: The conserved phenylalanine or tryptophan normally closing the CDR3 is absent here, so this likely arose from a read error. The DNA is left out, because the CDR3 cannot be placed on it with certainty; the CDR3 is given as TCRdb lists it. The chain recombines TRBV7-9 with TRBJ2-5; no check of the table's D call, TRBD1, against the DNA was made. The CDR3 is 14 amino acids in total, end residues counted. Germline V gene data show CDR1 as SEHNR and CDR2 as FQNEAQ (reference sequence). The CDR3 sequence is CASSPDRAQDGPVL.

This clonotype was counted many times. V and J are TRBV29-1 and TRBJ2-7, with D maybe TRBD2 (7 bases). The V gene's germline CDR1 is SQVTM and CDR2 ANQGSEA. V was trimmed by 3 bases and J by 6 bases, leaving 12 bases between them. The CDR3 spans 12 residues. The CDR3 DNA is TGCAGCGTTGATCAGGGGAGGGGCGAGCAGTACTTC. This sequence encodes CSVDQGRGEQYF.

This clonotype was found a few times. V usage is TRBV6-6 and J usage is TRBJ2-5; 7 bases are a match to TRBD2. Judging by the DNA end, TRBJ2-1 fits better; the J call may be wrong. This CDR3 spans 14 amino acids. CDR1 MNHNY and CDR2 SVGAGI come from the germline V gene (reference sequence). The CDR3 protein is CASSSPSGYNEQFF. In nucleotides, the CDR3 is TGTGCCAGCAGCTCGCCTAGCGGCTACAATGAGCAGTTCTTC.

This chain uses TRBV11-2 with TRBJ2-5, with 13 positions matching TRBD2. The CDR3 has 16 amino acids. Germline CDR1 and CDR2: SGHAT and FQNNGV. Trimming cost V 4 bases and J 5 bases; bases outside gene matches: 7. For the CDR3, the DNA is TGTGCCAGCAGCTCCAGGACTAGCGGGAGTCGGGAGACCCAGTACTTC. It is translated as CASSSRTSGSRETQYF.

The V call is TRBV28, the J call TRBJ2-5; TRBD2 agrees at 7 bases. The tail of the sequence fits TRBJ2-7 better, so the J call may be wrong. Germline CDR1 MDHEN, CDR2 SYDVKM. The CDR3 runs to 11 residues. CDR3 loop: CASAGDYEQYF. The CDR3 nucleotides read TGTGCCAGCGCGGGGGACTACGAGCAGTACTTC.

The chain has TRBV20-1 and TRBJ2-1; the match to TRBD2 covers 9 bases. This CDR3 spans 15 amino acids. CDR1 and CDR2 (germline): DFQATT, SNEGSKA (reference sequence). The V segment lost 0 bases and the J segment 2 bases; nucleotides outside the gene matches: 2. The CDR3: CSARDLAGTYNEQFF. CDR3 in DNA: TGCAGTGCTAGAGATCTAGCGGGAACCTACAATGAGCAGTTCTTC.

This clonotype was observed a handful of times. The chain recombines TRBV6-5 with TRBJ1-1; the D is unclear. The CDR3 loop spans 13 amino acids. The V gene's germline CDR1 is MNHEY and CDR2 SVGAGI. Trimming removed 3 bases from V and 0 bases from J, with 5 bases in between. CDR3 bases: TGTGCCAGCAGTTATATCCTGAACACTGAAGCTTTCTTT. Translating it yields CASSYILNTEAFF.

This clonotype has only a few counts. This chain's CDR3 is CASSLQIGYEQYF. As DNA, the CDR3 is TGTGCCAGCAGTCTGCAGATCGGCTACGAGCAGTACTTC. This chain uses TRBV28 with TRBJ2-5; D gene ambiguous. The assigned J gene may be wrong: the sequence end matches TRBJ2-7 better. This CDR3 contains 13 residues. The germline CDR1 and CDR2 sequences are MDHEN and SYDVKM.

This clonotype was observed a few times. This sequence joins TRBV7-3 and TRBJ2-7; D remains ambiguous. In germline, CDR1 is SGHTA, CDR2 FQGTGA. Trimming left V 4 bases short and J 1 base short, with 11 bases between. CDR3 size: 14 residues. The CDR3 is CASSSALGSYEQYF. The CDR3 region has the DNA TGTGCCAGCAGCTCCGCCCTTGGGTCCTACGAGCAGTACTTC.

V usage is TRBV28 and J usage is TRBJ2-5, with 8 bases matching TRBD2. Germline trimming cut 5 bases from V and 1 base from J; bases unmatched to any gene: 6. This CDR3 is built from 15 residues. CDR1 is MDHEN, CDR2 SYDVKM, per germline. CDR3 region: CASSQAGASQETQYF. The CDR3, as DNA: TGTGCCAGCAGTCAAGCGGGAGCCAGCCAAGAGACCCAGTACTTC.

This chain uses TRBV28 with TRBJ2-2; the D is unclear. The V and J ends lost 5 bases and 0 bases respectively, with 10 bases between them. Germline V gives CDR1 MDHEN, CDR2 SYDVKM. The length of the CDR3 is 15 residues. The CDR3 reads CASSPPRANTGELFF. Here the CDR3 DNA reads TGTGCCAGCAGTCCCCCCCGCGCGAACACCGGGGAGCTGTTTTTT.

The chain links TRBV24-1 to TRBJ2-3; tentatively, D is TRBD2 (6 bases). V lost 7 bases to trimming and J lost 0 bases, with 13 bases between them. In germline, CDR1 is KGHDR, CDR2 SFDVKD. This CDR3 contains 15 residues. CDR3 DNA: TGTGCCACCAGCGACCCGGGACTTAGCACAGATACGCAGTATTTT. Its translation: CATSDPGLSTDTQYF.

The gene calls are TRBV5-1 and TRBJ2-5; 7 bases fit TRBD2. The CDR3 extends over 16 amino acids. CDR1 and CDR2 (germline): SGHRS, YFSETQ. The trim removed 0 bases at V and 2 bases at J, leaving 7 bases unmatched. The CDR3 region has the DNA TGCGCCAGCAGCTTGGGCGGCGGGGGACGACAAGAGACCCAGTACTTC. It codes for CASSLGGGGRQETQYF. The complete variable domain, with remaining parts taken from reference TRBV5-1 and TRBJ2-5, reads KAGVTQTPRYLIKTRGQQVTLSCSPISGHRSVSWYQQTPGQGLQFLFEYFSETQRNKGNFPGRFSGRQFSNSRSEMNVSTLELGDSALYLCASSLGGGGRQETQYFGPGTRLLVL.

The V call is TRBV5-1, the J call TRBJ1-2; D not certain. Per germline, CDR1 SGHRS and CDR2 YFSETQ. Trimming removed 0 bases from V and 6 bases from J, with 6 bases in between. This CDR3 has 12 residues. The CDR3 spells CASSLAGNGYTF. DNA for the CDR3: TGCGCCAGCAGCTTGGCTGGGAATGGCTACACCTTC.

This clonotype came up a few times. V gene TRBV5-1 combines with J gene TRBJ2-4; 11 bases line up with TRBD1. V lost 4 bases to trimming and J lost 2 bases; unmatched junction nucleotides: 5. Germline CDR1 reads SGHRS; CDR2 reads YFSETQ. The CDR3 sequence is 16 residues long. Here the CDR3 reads CASSPGQGGSKNIQYF. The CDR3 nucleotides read TGCGCCAGCAGCCCGGGACAGGGGGGATCCAAAAACATTCAGTACTTC.

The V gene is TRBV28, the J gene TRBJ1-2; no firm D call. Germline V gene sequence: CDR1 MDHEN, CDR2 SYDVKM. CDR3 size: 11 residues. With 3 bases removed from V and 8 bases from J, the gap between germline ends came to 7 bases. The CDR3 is CASSFRGGYTF. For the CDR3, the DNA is TGTGCCAGCAGTTTTAGAGGGGGCTACACCTTC.

The CDR3 reads CATRGTGNFYQPQHF. CDR3 bases: TGTGCCACCAGGGGGACAGGAAACTTTTATCAGCCCCAGCATTTT. The V call is TRBV15, the J call TRBJ1-5; TRBD1 agrees at 8 bases. The CDR3 is made up of 15 amino acids. V was pared by 6 bases and J by 5 bases, with 9 bases of the junction left unmatched. CDR1 and CDR2 (germline): LNHNV, YYDKDF (reference sequence).

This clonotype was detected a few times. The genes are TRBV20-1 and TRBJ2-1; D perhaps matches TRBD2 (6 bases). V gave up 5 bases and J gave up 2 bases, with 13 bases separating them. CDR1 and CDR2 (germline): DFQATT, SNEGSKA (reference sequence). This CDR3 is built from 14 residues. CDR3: CSAPQAGPYNEQFF. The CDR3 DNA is TGCAGTGCTCCCCAGGCGGGGCCCTACAATGAGCAGTTCTTC.

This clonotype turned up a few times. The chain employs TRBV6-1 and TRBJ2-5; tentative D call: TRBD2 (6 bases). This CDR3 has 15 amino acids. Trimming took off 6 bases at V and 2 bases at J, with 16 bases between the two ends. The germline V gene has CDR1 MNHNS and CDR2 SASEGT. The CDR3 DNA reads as TGTGCCAGCAGGCTTGACGGACTAACGCAAGAGACCCAGTACTTC. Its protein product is CASRLDGLTQETQYF.